A single sample is the source of the 18 T cell receptor beta chains below, sequenced in a study of blood T cell repertoires in COVID-19. The protocol was immunoSEQ multiplex PCR, while the TCRdb copy is restricted to in-frame clones and leaves out a portion. The table lists under 150,000 clones, over 75% of them singletons, with around a tenth in the top ten. The material sequenced was peripheral blood. The receptor set was obtained from a man aged 35 to 55 with active or convalescent COVID-19.

V is TRBV19 and J is TRBJ2-7; no clear D gene. The CDR3 is 11 amino acids. Germline V gives CDR1 LNHDA, CDR2 SQIVND (reference sequence). V was cut by 2 bases and J by 3 bases, with 2 bases left in between. The chain's CDR3 is CASSIYYEQYF. Written as DNA, the CDR3 is TGTGCCAGTAGTATATACTACGAGCAGTACTTC.

This clone was seen at least ten times. The chain recombines TRBV18 with TRBJ1-5; TRBD1 is a possible D gene (5 bases). The V gene lost 2 bases and the J gene lost 1 base, with 9 bases spanning the gap. This CDR3 is 15 amino acids long. The germline gives CDR1 KGHSH, CDR2 LQKENI. The CDR3 sequence: CASSPGAWSNQPQHF. The CDR3 coding sequence is TGTGCCAGCTCACCAGGGGCCTGGAGCAATCAGCCCCAGCATTTT.

The genes are TRBV30 and TRBJ1-5; D remains unclear. The CDR3 consists of 14 residues. The germline CDR1 and CDR2 sequences are GTSNPN and SVGIG (reference sequence). Trimming left V 2 bases short and J 0 bases short, with 8 bases between. CDR3 in amino acids: CAWSTEYSNQPQHF. The CDR3, as DNA: TGTGCCTGGAGTACAGAATATAGCAATCAGCCCCAGCATTTT.

This sequence joins TRBV19 and TRBJ2-7; TRBD1 agrees at 7 bases. Germline CDR1 and CDR2: LNHDA and SQIVND (reference sequence). The trim removed 5 bases at V and 5 bases at J, leaving 12 bases unmatched. The CDR3 extends over 15 amino acids. The CDR3 sequence: CASSSTGARIHEQYF. The CDR3 DNA reads TGTGCCAGTAGTTCCACAGGGGCCAGAATCCACGAGCAGTACTTC.

This chain links TRBV12-5 with TRBJ2-1, with TRBD2 identical over 9 bases. From germline, CDR1 is LGHNT and CDR2 FRNRAP. Trimming at V came to 1 base and at J to 6 bases, leaving 4 bases not matched to a gene. The length of the CDR3 is 15 residues. This CDR3 is CASGLGASGVNEQFF. The DNA for the CDR3 is TGTGCTAGTGGTTTGGGAGCTAGCGGGGTCAATGAGCAGTTCTTC. The full variable domain, its missing parts supplied by reference TRBV12-5 and TRBJ2-1, is DARVTQTPRHKVTEMGQEVTMRCQPILGHNTVFWYRQTMMQGLELLAYFRNRAPLDDSGMPKDRFSAEMPDATLATLKIQPSEPRDSAVYFCASGLGASGVNEQFFGPGTRLTVL.

The rearrangement links TRBV5-1 to TRBJ1-2; maybe TRBD1 (6 bases). V was cut by 3 bases and J by 1 base, with 16 bases left in between. From germline, CDR1 is SGHRS and CDR2 YFSETQ. The CDR3 extends over 16 amino acids. DNA for the CDR3: TGCGCCAGCAGCTCCAAGCCCGTACAGGGTAACTATGGCTACACCTTC. Protein sequence: CASSSKPVQGNYGYTF.

The CDR3 here is CASSSGQGGEQYF. As DNA, the CDR3 is TGCGCCAGCAGCTCAGGACAGGGAGGCGAGCAGTACTTC. The gene calls are TRBV5-1 and TRBJ2-7, with 8 bases fitting TRBD1. The germline V gene has CDR1 SGHRS and CDR2 YFSETQ. With V trimmed by 3 bases and J by 6 bases, 5 bases remained unmatched. The CDR3 loop spans 13 amino acids.

V usage is TRBV27 and J usage is TRBJ2-5; TRBD2 aligns across 7 bases. The CDR3 is made up of 15 amino acids. Looked up from germline, CDR1 is MNHEY and CDR2 is SMNVEV (reference sequence). V gave up 1 base and J gave up 0 bases; unmatched junction bases: 2. The CDR3 is CASSLLGGYQETQYF. CDR3 nucleotides: TGTGCCAGCAGTTTATTGGGGGGGTACCAAGAGACCCAGTACTTC.

The J gene is TRBJ1-3, the V gene TRBV6-2 or TRBV6-3; D remains ambiguous. In germline, CDR1 is MNHEY, CDR2 SVGEGT. V lost 2 bases to trimming and J lost 1 base, with 9 bases between them. The CDR3 consists of 15 residues. CDR3 nucleotides: TGTGCCAGCAGTTACGACACCTATTCTGGAAACACCATATATTTT. This codes for CASSYDTYSGNTIYF.

V is TRBV2 and J is TRBJ2-7; 10 bases line up with TRBD2. This CDR3 region has 18 residues. J gave up 0 bases and V 7 bases, and 15 bases lay outside the gene matches. From germline, CDR1 is SNHLY and CDR2 FYNNEI. The CDR3 loop reads CASNSGGYHTTSSYEQYF. The CDR3 DNA sequence: TGTGCCAGCAATAGCGGGGGGTACCACACGACAAGCTCCTACGAGCAGTACTTC.

This clone was picked up one time. The V gene is TRBV2, the J gene TRBJ1-2, with 7 bases identical to TRBD1. V gave up 6 bases and J gave up 2 bases; unmatched junction bases: 9. The CDR3 extends over 15 amino acids. CDR1 SNHLY and CDR2 FYNNEI come from the germline V gene. The CDR3: CASRQMGGQNYGYTF. As DNA, the CDR3 is TGTGCCAGCAGGCAAATGGGGGGACAGAACTATGGCTACACCTTC.

This chain links TRBV25-1 with TRBJ1-2; a possible D gene is TRBD1 (6 bases). The CDR3 is 12 residues long. Germline loops: CDR1 MGHDK, CDR2 SYGVNS. The V gene lost 2 bases and the J gene lost 8 bases, with 9 bases spanning the gap. CDR3 protein: CASSENRAGYTF. As DNA, the CDR3 is TGTGCCAGCAGTGAAAACAGGGCCGGCTACACCTTC.

This clone appeared a single time. The rearrangement uses TRBV19 and TRBJ1-5, with 9 nucleotides matching TRBD1. Unmatched junction bases numbered 11, after V lost 7 bases and J lost 7 bases. The CDR3 totals 15 residues. The germline CDR1 and CDR2 sequences are LNHDA and SQIVND (reference sequence). The CDR3 DNA reads TGTGCCAGTAAAAGGGACAGGGTAATTGGCCAGCCCCAGCATTTT. This sequence encodes CASKRDRVIGQPQHF.

This clone has only one observation. The V call is TRBV12-3 or TRBV12-4, the J call TRBJ1-1; perhaps TRBD1 as D (6 bases). The CDR3 length is 13 residues. Trimming took 6 bases from V and 4 from J, leaving 12 bases between them. This chain's CDR3 is CASRIGGGTEAFF. CDR3 DNA: TGTGCCAGCAGGATAGGGGGGGGCACTGAAGCTTTCTTT.

V is TRBV7-9 and J is TRBJ2-7; a weak D match, TRBD2 (6 bases). This CDR3 spans 20 amino acids. The V and J ends lost 5 bases and 3 bases respectively, with 32 bases between them. The V gene's germline CDR1 is SEHNR and CDR2 FQNEAQ (reference sequence). This CDR3 reads CASSMGGYGSQLLGVYEQYF. Written as DNA, the CDR3 is TGTGCCAGCAGCATGGGGGGTTATGGATCACAGCTTTTGGGAGTCTACGAGCAGTACTTC.

The chain is built from TRBV7-9 and TRBJ2-7, with D uncertain. This CDR3 spans 14 amino acids. CDR1 and CDR2 from the germline V gene are SEHNR and FQNEAQ (reference sequence). V was shortened by 1 base and J by 0 bases, with 7 bases between the two germline ends. CDR3 bases: TGTGCCAGCAGCTTAGAACAGAGCTCCTACGAGCAGTACTTC. It codes for CASSLEQSSYEQYF.

The rearrangement links TRBV10-3 to TRBJ2-6; unclear D gene. CDR3 length equals 17 residues. Germline V gene lookup returns CDR1 ENHRY and CDR2 SYGVKD. The germline V and J ends were trimmed by 0 bases and 1 base, with 10 bases remaining between them. The CDR3 protein is CAISESAGRSGANVLTF. The CDR3 region has the DNA TGTGCCATCAGTGAGTCGGCAGGTCGGTCTGGGGCCAACGTCCTGACTTTC.

The chain carries TRBV20-1 and TRBJ2-7; 8 bases align to TRBD2. The germline V gene has CDR1 DFQATT and CDR2 SNEGSKA (reference sequence). The CDR3 loop spans 14 amino acids. V shed 3 bases and J 0 bases; nucleotides not matched to a gene: 4. The CDR3 loop reads CSASRGGHSYEQYF. The CDR3 nucleotides are TGCAGTGCTAGTCGGGGGGGGCACTCCTACGAGCAGTACTTC.